These 26 T cell receptor beta chains came from one sample sequenced in a study of T cell changes during pregnancy in multiple sclerosis. The repertoire was sequenced with immunoSEQ multiplex PCR; TCRdb's copy has only in-frame clones and lacks some. The table has 55,000 to 65,000 clones, about nine tenths seen once. Sample: peripheral blood, taken in the second trimester of pregnancy. These receptors were obtained from a female donor with multiple sclerosis, enrolled in a pregnancy study.

The chain recombines TRBV2 with TRBJ1-6; no definite D call. Germline CDR1 reads SNHLY; CDR2 reads FYNNEI. V was pared by 7 bases and J by 0 bases, with 7 bases between. The CDR3 length is 14 residues. The CDR3 coding sequence is TGTGCCAGCAAGAGGGACTCCTATAATTCACCCCTCCACTTT. Its translation is CASKRDSYNSPLHF.

The genes are TRBV4-3 and TRBJ2-1; 10 bases agree with TRBD2. Germline V gene sequence: CDR1 LGHNA, CDR2 YSLEER. The CDR3 covers 18 residues. The junction had 8 bases not matched to a gene; V was cut back by 1 base and J by 2 bases. The chain's CDR3 is CASSQAPTGLAAYNEQFF. The CDR3 DNA sequence: TGCGCCAGCAGCCAAGCACCCACCGGACTAGCGGCCTACAATGAGCAGTTCTTC.

V is TRBV5-1 and J is TRBJ2-5; 10 nucleotides agree with TRBD1. Germline assignment: CDR1 SGHRS and CDR2 YFSETQ. V trimming: 4 bases; J trimming: 4 bases; junction bases outside the gene matches: 7. There are 15 residues in the CDR3. The CDR3 coding sequence is TGCGCCAGCAGCCGTTCTCGGACAGGGGGAGAGACCCAGTACTTC. This encodes CASSRSRTGGETQYF.

The CDR3 nucleotides read TGTGCCAGCACCACAGGGGGGAGGACCCCAGATACGCAGTATTTT. Translation: CASTTGGRTPDTQYF. The chain joins TRBV7-9 to TRBJ2-3; TRBD1 matches 8 bases. Germline CDR1 SEHNR, CDR2 FQNEAQ (reference sequence). CDR3 size: 15 residues. V lost 7 bases to trimming and J lost 4 bases; unmatched junction nucleotides: 10.

This sequence joins TRBV7-9 and TRBJ2-5; TRBD2 is a possible D gene (6 bases). This CDR3 has 18 residues. Germline V gene lookup returns CDR1 SEHNR and CDR2 FQNEAQ (reference sequence). Deletions cut 10 bases from V and 2 bases from J, with 29 bases between. The CDR3 is CAISAPITPGDDQETQYF. The CDR3, as DNA: TGTGCCATTTCCGCACCTATCACGCCGGGAGACGATCAAGAGACCCAGTACTTC.

This chain uses TRBV9 with TRBJ2-4, with TRBD2 matching over 9 bases. CDR1 is SGDLS, CDR2 YYNGEE, per germline. The J segment lost 4 bases and the V segment lost 2 bases, leaving 4 bases of the junction unmatched. The CDR3 totals 15 residues. CDR3 nucleotides: TGTGCCAGCAGCGTTGCGGGAGGGCTTAAAAACATTCAGTACTTC. Protein: CASSVAGGLKNIQYF. The whole variable domain, remainder taken from reference TRBV9 and TRBJ2-4, is DSGVTQTPKHLITATGQRVTLRCSPRSGDLSVYWYQQSLDQGLQFLIQYYNGEERAKGNILERFSAQQFPDLHSELNLSSLELGDSALYFCASSVAGGLKNIQYFGAGTRLSVL.

The CDR3 DNA sequence: TGCGCCAGCAGCTCCCCAAATTTCCAAACCCCCGGTCTAGCGGGAGTCGTTGAGCAGTTCTTC. It encodes CASSSPNFQTPGLAGVVEQFF. The V call is TRBV5-1, the J call TRBJ2-1, with 10 bases lining up with TRBD2. The ends lost 3 bases at V and 9 bases at J; junction bases unmatched: 27. The V gene's germline CDR1 is SGHRS and CDR2 YFSETQ. CDR3 length: 21 amino acids.

This chain connects TRBV19 to TRBJ1-5; maybe TRBD1 (6 bases). The germline CDR1 and CDR2 sequences are LNHDA and SQIVND (reference sequence). The CDR3 extends over 13 amino acids. V was shortened by 8 bases and J by 7 bases, with 15 bases between the two germline ends. The CDR3 spells CASHDRYGQPQHF. In nucleotides, the CDR3 is TGTGCCAGTCACGACAGGTATGGACAGCCCCAGCATTTT.

In nucleotides, the CDR3 is TGCGCCAGCAGCCCCGGGACAGCCGATGAGCAGTTCTTC. Its protein product is CASSPGTADEQFF. The chain recombines TRBV4-1 with TRBJ2-1, with TRBD1 identical over 7 bases. After removal of 4 bases from V and 8 bases from J, the junction contained 5 bases not matched to a gene. The CDR3 covers 13 residues. CDR1 and CDR2 (germline): MGHRA, YSYEKL.

This clone was seen a handful of times. This chain joins TRBV5-6 and TRBJ2-4; tentatively, D is TRBD1 (6 bases). Germline lookup yields CDR1 SGHDT and CDR2 YYEEEE. There are 17 residues in the CDR3. Trimming took 3 bases from V and 5 from J, leaving 21 bases between them. Written as DNA, the CDR3 is TGTGCCAGCAGCTACAGGGCCACGGCGAGGGCGGAAAACATTCAGTACTTC. Translating it yields CASSYRATARAENIQYF.

The CDR3 here is CASSLMPHGLAGVGETQYF. Written as DNA, the CDR3 is TGTGCCAGCAGCTTGATGCCTCACGGACTAGCGGGAGTAGGGGAGACCCAGTACTTC. The chain uses TRBV5-5 and TRBJ2-5; 13 nucleotides agree with TRBD2. The CDR3 runs to 19 residues. Germline CDR1 is SGHKS and CDR2 is YYEKEE (reference sequence). After removal of 1 base from V and 5 bases from J, the junction contained 14 bases not matched to a gene.

This clone was detected only a few times. The chain carries TRBV29-1 and TRBJ2-5, with 8 nucleotides matching TRBD1. The CDR3 length is 12 residues. Losses at the gene ends were 4 bases for V and 4 bases for J; bases not matched to a gene: 2. Germline-derived CDR1 and CDR2 are SQVTM and ANQGSEA. The DNA for the CDR3 is TGCAGCGTTGCCACAGGGGGAGAGACCCAGTACTTC. It specifies CSVATGGETQYF.

The chain couples TRBV7-9 to TRBJ2-1; TRBD2 matches at 9 bases. CDR1 and CDR2 from the germline V gene are SEHNR and FQNEAQ (reference sequence). The CDR3 totals 16 residues. V lost 4 bases, J lost 11 bases, and 15 bases stayed unmatched. This chain's CDR3 is CASSSQVVIAGAQQFF. The CDR3 DNA reads as TGTGCCAGCAGCTCCCAGGTGGTTATAGCGGGAGCTCAGCAGTTCTTC.

The V gene is TRBV2, the J gene TRBJ2-2; 11 bases are shared with TRBD2. The germline V gene has CDR1 SNHLY and CDR2 FYNNEI. The junction had 5 bases not matched to a gene; V was cut back by 3 bases and J by 2 bases. This CDR3 is built from 17 residues. The CDR3 spells CASSESTSGRNTGELFF. The CDR3 DNA is TGTGCCAGCAGTGAGTCAACTAGCGGGAGAAACACCGGGGAGCTGTTTTTT.

The rearrangement uses TRBV19 and TRBJ1-5; D is ambiguous. V was cut by 5 bases and J by 4 bases, with 15 bases left in between. From germline, CDR1 is LNHDA and CDR2 SQIVND (reference sequence). This CDR3 has 15 amino acids. DNA for the CDR3: TGTGCCAGTAGTGTCCCGGGCCCGGGGAATCAGCCCCAGCATTTT. This sequence encodes CASSVPGPGNQPQHF.

The chain joins TRBV11-2 to TRBJ2-3; a weak D match, TRBD2 (5 bases). Trimming shortened V by 3 bases and J by 5 bases, and 12 bases separated the two germline ends. Germline V gene sequence: CDR1 SGHAT, CDR2 FQNNGV. The CDR3 runs 14 residues. CDR3 residues: CASSFPAGGDTQYF. As DNA, the CDR3 is TGTGCCAGCAGCTTCCCAGCCGGAGGAGATACGCAGTATTTT.

The chain is built from TRBV28 and TRBJ1-2; 11 nucleotides agree with TRBD1. The germline gives CDR1 MDHEN, CDR2 SYDVKM. V shed 6 bases and J 3 bases; nucleotides not matched to a gene: 9. The CDR3 has 16 amino acids. The CDR3 nucleotides read TGTGCCAGCAGACTAGCGGGACAGGGGGTATACTATGGCTACACCTTC. This sequence encodes CASRLAGQGVYYGYTF.

This chain uses TRBV7-6 with TRBJ2-3, with a tentative D call TRBD1 (5 bases). Trimming pared 5 bases from V and 5 bases from J, leaving 20 bases between. Per germline, CDR1 SGHVS and CDR2 FNYEAQ. CDR3 size: 16 residues. CDR3 protein: CASSQGARGRVDTQYF. DNA of the CDR3: TGTGCCAGCAGCCAGGGTGCCCGCGGAAGGGTAGATACGCAGTATTTT.

The sample holds one count of this clone. This sequence joins TRBV25-1 and TRBJ1-2; 7 bases fit TRBD1. The CDR3 runs to 15 residues. J was trimmed by 2 bases and V by 5 bases; bases with no gene match: 8. The germline CDR1 and CDR2 sequences are MGHDK and SYGVNS. The CDR3 DNA sequence: TGTGCCAGCAGTCCACTGACAGGGAAAAACTATGGCTACACCTTC. Amino acid sequence: CASSPLTGKNYGYTF.

The CDR3 bases are TGTGCCAGCAGTACCCCCAGCAGAGGGGGATCCAATCAGCCCCAGCATTTT. Translating it yields CASSTPSRGGSNQPQHF. The V gene is TRBV28, the J gene TRBJ1-5; TRBD1 is a possible D gene (6 bases). Per germline, CDR1 MDHEN and CDR2 SYDVKM. CDR3 length: 17 amino acids. The germline V and J ends were trimmed by 5 bases and 3 bases, with 20 bases remaining between them.

This clone showed up just once. This chain connects TRBV7-3 to TRBJ1-5; D perhaps matches TRBD1 (5 bases). This CDR3 comprises 16 residues. Germline CDR1 SGHTA, CDR2 FQGTGA. In DNA, the CDR3 is TGTGCTTCCCACCGGGGGGGGAGCTGTGGCAATCAGCCCCAGCATTTT. Translation gives CASHRGGSCGNQPQHF. The full variable domain, its missing parts supplied by reference TRBV7-3 and TRBJ1-5, is GAGVSQTPSNKVTEKGKYVELRCDPISGHTALYWYRQSLGQGPEFLIYFQGTGAADDSGLPNDRFFAVRPEGSVSTLKIQRTERGDSAVYLCASHRGGSCGNQPQHFGDGTRLSIL.

V is TRBV4-1 and J is TRBJ2-7; TRBD2 might be the D (5 bases). This CDR3 contains 16 residues. Germline V gene sequence: CDR1 MGHRA, CDR2 YSYEKL. V was shortened by 2 bases and J by 0 bases, with 14 bases between the two germline ends. CDR3 nucleotides: TGCGCCAGCAGCCAATTTAGTTCTGGGAGCTCCTACGAGCAGTACTTC. Translating it yields CASSQFSSGSSYEQYF.

The V call is TRBV14, the J call TRBJ2-1; TRBD1 aligns across 9 bases. The CDR3 covers 15 residues. The V gene's germline CDR1 is SGHDN and CDR2 FVKESK. Trimming removed 4 bases from V and 7 bases from J; junction bases left unmatched: 8. The CDR3: CASSPGTGRGNEQFF. As DNA, the CDR3 is TGTGCCAGCAGCCCGGGGACAGGGAGGGGGAATGAGCAGTTCTTC.

This clone was found once. The CDR3 nucleotides read TGTGCCTGGAGCAAAACAGGGGGACCTGGAAACACCATATATTTT. Protein sequence: CAWSKTGGPGNTIYF. The chain has TRBV30 and TRBJ1-3; TRBD1 aligns across 8 bases. The germline V gene has CDR1 GTSNPN and CDR2 SVGIG (reference sequence). With 3 bases clipped from V and 2 bases from J, the junction kept 6 bases outside the gene matches. This CDR3 comprises 15 residues.

The chain carries TRBV2 and TRBJ2-1, with 8 bases aligning to TRBD2. V lost 6 bases, J lost 8 bases, and 9 bases stayed unmatched. Germline V CDR1 and CDR2: SNHLY, FYNNEI. CDR3 length: 14 residues. The CDR3: CASRPGTSSDEQFF. Here the CDR3 DNA reads TGTGCCAGCAGGCCCGGGACTAGTTCCGATGAGCAGTTCTTC.

V and J are TRBV4-1 and TRBJ2-1; 9 bases fit TRBD2. The CDR3 sequence is 18 residues long. J lost 3 bases, V lost 1 base, and 10 bases had no gene match. Germline V gene data show CDR1 as MGHRA and CDR2 as YSYEKL. Here the CDR3 reads CASSQAPGTSKGYNEQFF. The CDR3 nucleotides are TGCGCCAGCAGCCAAGCCCCCGGGACTAGCAAGGGCTACAATGAGCAGTTCTTC.